The next 20 T cell receptor beta chains were all read from a single sample in a study of T cell changes during pregnancy in multiple sclerosis. Repertoires were generated with immunoSEQ multiplex PCR, while TCRdb's copy carries only in-frame clones and drops some. The sample has some 29,000 clones; around 91% are singletons. This specimen was CD8+ T cells from peripheral blood mononuclear cells, taken after pregnancy. The receptors shown here come from a female donor with multiple sclerosis, enrolled in a pregnancy study.

The rearrangement links TRBV27 to TRBJ2-3, with 8 bases that match TRBD2. This CDR3 region has 15 residues. The trim removed 6 bases at V and 1 base at J, leaving 6 bases unmatched. Germline values: CDR1 MNHEY, CDR2 SMNVEV (reference sequence). CDR3 sequence: CASREAGVGTDTQYF. The DNA of the CDR3 is TGTGCCAGCAGGGAAGCGGGAGTGGGCACAGATACGCAGTATTTT.

The chain employs TRBV29-1 and TRBJ2-3; no clear D. The CDR3 is made up of 12 amino acids. Trimming pared 3 bases from V and 6 bases from J, leaving 10 bases between. CDR1 is SQVTM and CDR2 is ANQGSEA in the germline V gene. In nucleotides, the CDR3 is TGCAGCGTTGACCCCAGTTTGGATACGCAGTATTTT. Translating gives CSVDPSLDTQYF.

The CDR3: CASSQKRWGQNIQYF. CDR3 DNA: TGTGCCAGCAGCCAAAAGAGGTGGGGGCAAAACATTCAGTACTTC. This chain uses TRBV4-2 with TRBJ2-4, with D tentatively TRBD1 (6 bases). Germline assignment: CDR1 LGHNA and CDR2 YNFKEQ. The CDR3 is 15 residues long. Trimming left V 2 bases short and J 5 bases short, with 13 bases between.

The chain has TRBV7-9 and TRBJ2-6; possible D gene TRBD1, 5 bases. Trimming left V 5 bases short and J 0 bases short, with 11 bases between. Germline V gene sequence: CDR1 SEHNR, CDR2 FQNEAQ (reference sequence). CDR3 size: 16 residues. The CDR3 protein is CASSQVDSSGANVLTF. In DNA, the CDR3 is TGTGCCAGCAGCCAAGTAGACAGCTCTGGGGCCAACGTCCTGACTTTC.

The genes are TRBV19 and TRBJ2-2; 7 nucleotides match TRBD2. Looked up from germline, CDR1 is LNHDA and CDR2 is SQIVND (reference sequence). The J segment lost 12 bases and the V segment lost 2 bases, leaving 9 bases of the junction unmatched. This CDR3 has 14 amino acids. CDR3 residues: CASSIWTSEGKLFF. The DNA for the CDR3 is TGTGCCAGTAGTATATGGACTAGTGAGGGGAAGCTGTTTTTT.

DNA of the CDR3: TGCGCCAGCAGCCAAGAATGGGCAACCGGGGACACCATATATTTT. Its translation is CASSQEWATGDTIYF. The V and J genes are TRBV4-1 and TRBJ1-3; no clear D. Deletions cut 0 bases from V and 8 bases from J, with 14 bases between. The CDR3 runs to 15 residues. Germline CDR1 is MGHRA and CDR2 is YSYEKL.

V usage is TRBV5-6 and J usage is TRBJ2-7, with D possibly being TRBD2 (5 bases). CDR1 and CDR2 from the germline V gene are SGHDT and YYEEEE. The CDR3 sequence is 13 residues long. The V and J ends lost 1 base and 2 bases respectively, with 7 bases between them. This CDR3 is CASSLSSAYEQYF. CDR3 DNA sequence: TGTGCCAGCAGCTTGAGTAGCGCCTACGAGCAGTACTTC.

V usage is TRBV10-1 and J usage is TRBJ2-7, with a possible D match to TRBD2 (5 bases). Per the germline V gene, CDR1 is WNHNN and CDR2 is SYGVQD (reference sequence). The CDR3 spans 16 residues. V was clipped by 2 bases and J by 5 bases, with 19 bases between them. The CDR3 is CASSEVHRSRRHEQYF. CDR3 nucleotides: TGCGCCAGCAGTGAGGTTCACCGGTCAAGGAGGCACGAGCAGTACTTC.

This chain uses TRBV13 with TRBJ1-5; perhaps TRBD1 as D (5 bases). Germline-derived CDR1 and CDR2 are PRHDT and FYEKMQ (reference sequence). Trimming took 5 bases from V and 0 from J, leaving 11 bases between them. CDR3 size: 15 residues. CDR3 amino acids: CASSLRGYSNQPQHF. The CDR3 DNA reads as TGTGCCAGCAGCCTCCGGGGGTATAGCAATCAGCCCCAGCATTTT.

V and J are TRBV7-9 and TRBJ1-1; TRBD1 might be the D (6 bases). Per the germline V gene, CDR1 is SEHNR and CDR2 is FQNEAQ (reference sequence). Trimming pared 5 bases from V and 1 base from J, leaving 11 bases between. This CDR3 has 14 amino acids. CDR3 residues: CASSRTEENTEAFF. CDR3 DNA: TGTGCCAGCAGCCGGACAGAAGAGAACACTGAAGCTTTCTTT.

The chain combines TRBV27 with TRBJ2-7, with TRBD1 matching over 9 bases. The CDR3 sequence is 14 residues long. CDR1 is MNHEY and CDR2 is SMNVEV in the germline V gene (reference sequence). The V gene end was trimmed by 5 bases and the J gene end by 2 bases; junction bases not matched to a gene: 4. The CDR3 region is CASSHRDRAYEQYF. CDR3 bases: TGTGCCAGCAGTCACCGGGACAGGGCCTACGAGCAGTACTTC.

The chain couples TRBV7-9 to TRBJ2-7, with D perhaps TRBD1 (5 bases). The CDR3 is 12 residues long. Germline loops: CDR1 SEHNR, CDR2 FQNEAQ (reference sequence). V was clipped by 6 bases and J by 6 bases, with 12 bases between them. Here the CDR3 DNA reads TGTGCCAGCAGTCTCAGGGAACTCGAGCAGTACTTC. Translating gives CASSLRELEQYF. The whole variable domain, remainder taken from reference TRBV7-9 and TRBJ2-7, is DTGVSQNPRHKITKRGQNVTFRCDPISEHNRLYWYRQTLGQGPEFLTYFQNEAQLEKSRLLSDRFSAERPKGSFSTLEIQRTEQGDSAMYLCASSLRELEQYFGPGTRLTVT.

V is TRBV19 and J is TRBJ2-1; TRBD2 agrees at 7 bases. CDR1 LNHDA and CDR2 SQIVND come from the germline V gene (reference sequence). The trim removed 1 base at V and 8 bases at J, leaving 8 bases unmatched. The CDR3 runs to 15 residues. The CDR3, as DNA: TGTGCCAGTAGTATAGGGGGGGGGAAACCCGATGAGCAGTTCTTC. Residues: CASSIGGGKPDEQFF.

The chain joins TRBV4-3 to TRBJ1-5; no clear D gene. V lost 0 bases and J 0 bases, leaving 9 bases between the germline ends. The germline CDR1 and CDR2 sequences are LGHNA and YSLEER. The CDR3 is made up of 16 amino acids. This CDR3 reads CASSQDSGNSNQPQHF. In nucleotides, the CDR3 is TGCGCCAGCAGCCAAGACTCGGGGAATAGCAATCAGCCCCAGCATTTT.

This chain links TRBV9 with TRBJ2-2; TRBD2 agrees at 14 bases. The germline gives CDR1 SGDLS, CDR2 YYNGEE. V shed 4 bases and J 6 bases; nucleotides not matched to a gene: 5. The length of the CDR3 is 16 residues. The CDR3: CASSQTSGRASGELFF. Written as DNA, the CDR3 is TGTGCCAGCAGCCAGACTAGCGGGAGGGCCTCCGGGGAGCTGTTTTTT.

The chain couples TRBV7-6 to TRBJ1-4; D perhaps matches TRBD1 (5 bases). Germline V lookup: CDR1 SGHVS, CDR2 FNYEAQ. This CDR3 is built from 16 residues. Trimming removed 5 bases from V and 4 bases from J, with 17 bases in between. In DNA form, the CDR3 reads TGTGCCAGCAGCCCAAAGACAGTTCCGGTTAATGAAAAACTGTTTTTT. This translates into CASSPKTVPVNEKLFF.

The chain combines TRBV9 with TRBJ2-7, with D maybe TRBD2 (6 bases). This CDR3 has 15 residues. Germline loops: CDR1 SGDLS, CDR2 YYNGEE. Deletions cut 0 bases from V and 2 bases from J, with 12 bases between. The CDR3 DNA reads TGTGCCAGCAGCGTAGATGCGGGGCTGGCCTACGAGCAGTACTTC. Its protein product is CASSVDAGLAYEQYF.

This clone is a singleton in its sample. In nucleotides, the CDR3 is TGCGCCAGCAGCTTGGTCCAGGGGAACACTGAAGCTTTCTTT. Protein product: CASSLVQGNTEAFF. This chain links TRBV5-1 with TRBJ1-1; tentatively, D is TRBD1 (5 bases). The CDR3 runs 14 residues. V gave up 0 bases and J gave up 1 base, with 7 bases separating them. Germline lookup yields CDR1 SGHRS and CDR2 YFSETQ.

The CDR3 spells CASSLTSGKETDEQFF. Here the CDR3 DNA reads TGTGCCAGCAGCCTCACTAGCGGAAAGGAAACGGATGAGCAGTTCTTC. This sequence joins TRBV28 and TRBJ2-1; 8 nucleotides match TRBD2. With V trimmed by 6 bases and J by 8 bases, 15 bases remained unmatched. The CDR3 sequence is 16 residues long. Germline lookup yields CDR1 MDHEN and CDR2 SYDVKM.

The rearrangement uses TRBV5-1 and TRBJ2-7; 8 nucleotides match TRBD1. CDR3 length equals 17 residues. Germline CDR1 SGHRS, CDR2 YFSETQ. Unmatched junction bases numbered 19, after V lost 7 bases and J lost 4 bases. DNA of the CDR3: TGCGCCAGCTCCGATGATTCAGACAGGGGTTTTTGGTACGAGCAGTACTTC. It is translated as CASSDDSDRGFWYEQYF.